These T cell receptor beta chains were read from a single sample in a study of T-cell reconstitution after alpha-beta-depleted transplantation in children. A single record per CDR3 protein comes from TCRdb applying MiXCR to the PCR reads. This sample has around 100,000 distinct CDR3 sequences, with 10% to 13% found just once. Sequenced here: PBMCs, sampled before TCRalphabeta/CD19-depleted stem cell transplant. Receptors were obtained from a boy aged 2-9 years with acute lymphoblastic leukemia, due to receive a stem cell transplant. Each CDR3 is given with its conserved first and last residue. The D gene is left open where the match is weak. Clone size is stated in some rows and not others, as once, few, many or a class when expanded.

clone_size: few
v_call: TRBV18
j_call: TRBJ2-1
d_call: TRBD2
cdr3_nt: TGTGCCAGCTCACCCCCGGGACTAGCGGGAGAGCAGTTCTTC
cdr3_aa: CASSPPGLAGEQFF

clone_size: NA
v_call: TRBV18
j_call: TRBJ2-3
d_call: NA
cdr3_nt: TGTGCCAGCTCACCGTACTCAGATACGCAGTATTTT
cdr3_aa: CASSPYSDTQYF

clone_size: many
v_call: TRBV12-3/TRBV12-4
j_call: TRBJ2-1
d_call: NA
cdr3_nt: TGTGCCAGCAGTTTTCTCCACAATGAGCAGTTCTTC
cdr3_aa: CASSFLHNEQFF

clone_size: few
v_call: TRBV7-3
j_call: TRBJ1-1
d_call: NA
cdr3_nt: TGTGCCAGCAGCACGGACAGTCGCACTGAAGCTTTCTTT
cdr3_aa: CASSTDSRTEAFF

clone_size: many
v_call: TRBV18
j_call: TRBJ1-1
d_call: NA
cdr3_nt: TGTGCCAGCTCACCCGCGGGGACTCAAGCTTTCTTT
cdr3_aa: CASSPAGTQAFF

clone_size: few
v_call: TRBV6-5
j_call: TRBJ2-7
d_call: NA
cdr3_nt: TGTGCCAGCAGTTACCCCAAGTCAATAGCCCACTACGAGCAGTACTTC
cdr3_aa: CASSYPKSIAHYEQYF

clone_size: few
v_call: TRBV12-3/TRBV12-4
j_call: TRBJ2-4
d_call: TRBD2
cdr3_nt: TGTGCCAGCAGCCTCGGTGCTAGCGGAAACATTCAGTACTTC
cdr3_aa: CASSLGASGNIQYF

clone_size: NA
v_call: TRBV20-1
j_call: TRBJ2-3
d_call: NA
cdr3_nt: TGCTGTGCTAGAGATAAGAGGCGGGTCCTTCTCACAGATACGCAGTATTTT
cdr3_aa: CCARDKRRVLLTDTQYF

clone_size: few
v_call: TRBV12-3/TRBV12-4
j_call: TRBJ1-2
d_call: NA
cdr3_nt: TGTGCCAGCGGGGCTTTGGGAGGCTACACCTTC
cdr3_aa: CASGALGGYTF

clone_size: many
v_call: TRBV7-2
j_call: TRBJ2-5
d_call: NA
cdr3_nt: TGTGCCAGCAGCTTAGGAGTTGGAGCCGGCCTAGGGGAGACCCAGTACTTC
cdr3_aa: CASSLGVGAGLGETQYF

clone_size: many
v_call: TRBV7-9
j_call: TRBJ2-7
d_call: NA
cdr3_nt: TGTGCCAGCAGCTTGTCCGGGACACCCTACGAGCAGTACTTC
cdr3_aa: CASSLSGTPYEQYF

clone_size: few
v_call: TRBV7-9
j_call: TRBJ1-2
d_call: TRBD1
cdr3_nt: TGTGCCAGCAGCTCAAGGGACAGGATTGGCGTCTATGGCTACACCTTC
cdr3_aa: CASSSRDRIGVYGYTF

clone_size: NA
v_call: TRBV5-1
j_call: TRBJ2-6
d_call: TRBD1
cdr3_nt: TGCGCCAGCAGATTGAGGGGGCCAGAGGGTGGTCTGAGGGCCAACGTCCTGACTTTC
cdr3_aa: CASRLRGPEGGLRANVLTF

clone_size: NA
v_call: TRBV5-1
j_call: TRBJ2-1
d_call: NA
cdr3_nt: TGCGCCAGCAGCCTGACGGGTCCGCCAGAATACAATGAGCAGTTCTTC
cdr3_aa: CASSLTGPPEYNEQFF

clone_size: NA
v_call: TRBV15
j_call: TRBJ2-1
d_call: NA
cdr3_nt: TGTGCCACCAGCAGCTTAGGCGTAAAAAGCGGATTATACAATGAGCAGTTCTTC
cdr3_aa: CATSSLGVKSGLYNEQFF

clone_size: many
v_call: TRBV7-2
j_call: TRBJ2-7
d_call: TRBD2
cdr3_nt: TGTGCCAGCAGCATGGGACTAGCGGGAGTTTACGAGCAGTACTTC
cdr3_aa: CASSMGLAGVYEQYF

clone_size: NA
v_call: TRBV20-1
j_call: TRBJ2-3
d_call: NA
cdr3_nt: TGCAGTGCGACGGGCGGGACTGGGAGTCATACGCAGTATTTT
cdr3_aa: CSATGGTGSHTQYF

clone_size: few
v_call: TRBV12-3/TRBV12-4
j_call: TRBJ2-1
d_call: NA
cdr3_nt: TGTGCCACCACTAGCTACAATGAGCAGTTCTTC
cdr3_aa: CATTSYNEQFF

clone_size: many
v_call: TRBV10-2
j_call: TRBJ2-5
d_call: TRBD2
cdr3_nt: TGCGCCAGCACCTCGCTAGCGGGAGGGCCGGTGGAGACCCAGTACTTC
cdr3_aa: CASTSLAGGPVETQYF

clone_size: few
v_call: TRBV27
j_call: TRBJ2-1
d_call: NA
cdr3_nt: TGTGCCAGCAGTAGGCAGGGGCTAGCGGCTTACAATGAGCAGTTCTTC
cdr3_aa: CASSRQGLAAYNEQFF

clone_size: many
v_call: TRBV12-3/TRBV12-4
j_call: TRBJ1-1
d_call: NA
cdr3_nt: TGTGCCAGCAGTTGGGCCCGGAGAACTGAAGCTTTCTTT
cdr3_aa: CASSWARRTEAFF

clone_size: NA
v_call: TRBV2
j_call: TRBJ2-5
d_call: TRBD1
cdr3_nt: TGTGCCAGCAGTGCTAACAGGGGAGAGACCCAGTACTTC
cdr3_aa: CASSANRGETQYF

clone_size: many
v_call: TRBV12-3/TRBV12-4
j_call: TRBJ2-3
d_call: TRBD1
cdr3_nt: TGTGCCAGCAGTTTCTCACAGGGGAAACGGACAGATACGCAGTATTTT
cdr3_aa: CASSFSQGKRTDTQYF

clone_size: few
v_call: TRBV7-8
j_call: TRBJ2-2
d_call: TRBD2
cdr3_nt: TGTGCCAGCAGCTACGAGCGGGAGCACACCGGGGAGCTGTTTTTT
cdr3_aa: CASSYEREHTGELFF

clone_size: NA
v_call: TRBV20-1
j_call: TRBJ1-5
d_call: TRBD1
cdr3_nt: TGCAGTGCAAGACAGGGAAGTGGAGGCAATCAGCCCCAGCATTTT
cdr3_aa: CSARQGSGGNQPQHF

clone_size: many
v_call: TRBV12-3/TRBV12-4
j_call: TRBJ2-5
d_call: TRBD1
cdr3_nt: TGTGCCAGCAGTTCCCCGGACAGGAGAGGGACCCAGTACTTC
cdr3_aa: CASSSPDRRGTQYF

clone_size: many
v_call: TRBV12-3/TRBV12-4
j_call: TRBJ2-1
d_call: NA
cdr3_nt: TGTGCCAGCAGTTTAGTGGGTGAGCAGTTCTTC
cdr3_aa: CASSLVGEQFF

clone_size: NA
v_call: TRBV25-1
j_call: TRBJ1-5
d_call: TRBD1
cdr3_nt: TGTGCCACCGAGACAGGGTTCAGCAATCAGCCCCAGCATTTT
cdr3_aa: CATETGFSNQPQHF

clone_size: many
v_call: TRBV12-3/TRBV12-4
j_call: TRBJ2-3
d_call: NA
cdr3_nt: TGTGCCAGCAGTACAGAAGGCCGTAGGCAGTATTTT
cdr3_aa: CASSTEGRRQYF

clone_size: NA
v_call: TRBV5-1
j_call: TRBJ2-7
d_call: NA
cdr3_nt: TGCGCCAGCAGCTGGGGGAGCGAGACCTACGAGCAGTACTTC
cdr3_aa: CASSWGSETYEQYF

clone_size: many
v_call: TRBV20-1
j_call: TRBJ2-1
d_call: TRBD2
cdr3_nt: TGCAGTGCTAGAGAGGTAGCGGGAGCCTACAATGAGCAGTTCTTC
cdr3_aa: CSAREVAGAYNEQFF

clone_size: many
v_call: TRBV12-3/TRBV12-4
j_call: TRBJ2-2
d_call: NA
cdr3_nt: TGTGCCAGCAGCGGACGGTACACCGGGGAGCTGTTTTTT
cdr3_aa: CASSGRYTGELFF

clone_size: NA
v_call: TRBV5-6
j_call: TRBJ2-4
d_call: NA
cdr3_nt: TGTGCCAGCAGCTACGGAACTATGCGGAACATTCAGTACTTC
cdr3_aa: CASSYGTMRNIQYF

clone_size: few
v_call: TRBV27
j_call: TRBJ2-7
d_call: TRBD2
cdr3_nt: TGTGCCAGCAGTCATAGCGGGAGGGTCCTGTACGAGCAGTACTTC
cdr3_aa: CASSHSGRVLYEQYF

clone_size: NA
v_call: TRBV20-1
j_call: TRBJ1-5
d_call: NA
cdr3_nt: TGCAGTGCTAGAGGGCGGGGACGCCTTAGCAATCAGCCCCAGCATTTT
cdr3_aa: CSARGRGRLSNQPQHF

clone_size: many
v_call: TRBV20-1
j_call: TRBJ2-3
d_call: NA
cdr3_nt: TGCAGTGCCGATTCAAATACGGATACGCAGTATTTT
cdr3_aa: CSADSNTDTQYF

clone_size: NA
v_call: TRBV7-3
j_call: TRBJ2-1
d_call: TRBD1
cdr3_nt: TGTGCCAGCAGCTTAACGGGGGACAGTTACAATGAGCAGTTCTTC
cdr3_aa: CASSLTGDSYNEQFF

clone_size: few
v_call: TRBV7-2
j_call: TRBJ2-3
d_call: NA
cdr3_nt: TGTGCCAGCAGCCGTAATCGGGGAGATACGCAGTATTTT
cdr3_aa: CASSRNRGDTQYF

clone_size: few
v_call: TRBV7-2
j_call: TRBJ2-7
d_call: TRBD1
cdr3_nt: TGTGCCAGCAGCCTCGGGACAGGGGACCTCTCCTACGAGCAGTACTTC
cdr3_aa: CASSLGTGDLSYEQYF

clone_size: many
v_call: TRBV29-1
j_call: TRBJ2-1
d_call: TRBD2
cdr3_nt: TGCAGCGTTGAAGGACGGTCTAGCGGGAGAAGGATCTCTAAGGGTGAGCAGTTCTTC
cdr3_aa: CSVEGRSSGRRISKGEQFF

clone_size: few
v_call: TRBV7-8
j_call: TRBJ2-1
d_call: NA
cdr3_nt: TGTGCCAGCAGCCCACCCGGGCAGACTACTGAGCAGTTCTTC
cdr3_aa: CASSPPGQTTEQFF

clone_size: few
v_call: TRBV11-2
j_call: TRBJ2-7
d_call: TRBD2
cdr3_nt: TGTGCCAGCAGCCCGGCTTTAGCGGGGCGCTCCTACGAGCAGTACTTC
cdr3_aa: CASSPALAGRSYEQYF

clone_size: few
v_call: TRBV5-1
j_call: TRBJ1-2
d_call: TRBD1
cdr3_nt: TGCGCCAGCGGACCTATCCCGAACGACAGGGGGCGCAACTATGGCTACACCTTC
cdr3_aa: CASGPIPNDRGRNYGYTF

clone_size: few
v_call: TRBV5-1
j_call: TRBJ2-4
d_call: TRBD2
cdr3_nt: TGCGCCAGCAGCTTGGGGACTAGCGGGAGGCCCCGGGACATTCAGTACTTC
cdr3_aa: CASSLGTSGRPRDIQYF

clone_size: many
v_call: TRBV4-1
j_call: TRBJ2-7
d_call: NA
cdr3_nt: TGCGCCAGCAGCCTGGGTAGCAGTTCCTACGAGCAGTACTTC
cdr3_aa: CASSLGSSSYEQYF

clone_size: NA
v_call: TRBV5-1
j_call: TRBJ2-7
d_call: NA
cdr3_nt: TGCGCCAGCAGCCCTGCGGTCCTAACGGCTGACGAGCAGTACTTC
cdr3_aa: CASSPAVLTADEQYF

clone_size: few
v_call: TRBV18
j_call: TRBJ2-1
d_call: TRBD2
cdr3_nt: TGTGCCAGCTCACCGCCGACTAGCGGGGCACACAATGAGCAGTTCTTC
cdr3_aa: CASSPPTSGAHNEQFF

clone_size: NA
v_call: TRBV2
j_call: TRBJ2-7
d_call: TRBD2
cdr3_nt: TGTGCCAGCAGTTGGGGCGGGAGGGCCATCGTCTACGAGCAGTACTTC
cdr3_aa: CASSWGGRAIVYEQYF

clone_size: many
v_call: TRBV5-1
j_call: TRBJ1-2
d_call: NA
cdr3_nt: TGCGCCAGCAGCCAAACTGAACACGGTGGCTACACCTTC
cdr3_aa: CASSQTEHGGYTF

clone_size: few
v_call: TRBV7-9
j_call: TRBJ2-1
d_call: NA
cdr3_nt: TGTGCCAGCAGCTTAGGGGGCCACAATGAGCAGTTCTTC
cdr3_aa: CASSLGGHNEQFF